This TCR beta chain was captured in a study of cytomegalovirus exposure and HLA in healthy donors. Germline CDR1 is SGHRS and CDR2 is YFSETQ. Trimming left V 0 bases short and J 4 bases short, with 7 bases between. This CDR3 region has 13 residues. The PCR made use of 60 Vbeta and 13 Jbeta primers. The method was immunoSEQ multiplex PCR; TCRdb's version includes in-frame clones alone and lacks a portion of them. This table holds 100,000 or so clones, 70% found once. This sequence joins TRBV5-1 and TRBJ2-5, with D unresolved. The sample comprised PBMCs. The TCR sequence derives from a man aged 50 or older in good health and CMV-seronegative. The CDR3 loop reads CASSLVHLETQYF. In nucleotides, the CDR3 is TGCGCCAGCAGCTTGGTACATTTAGAGACCCAGTACTTC.